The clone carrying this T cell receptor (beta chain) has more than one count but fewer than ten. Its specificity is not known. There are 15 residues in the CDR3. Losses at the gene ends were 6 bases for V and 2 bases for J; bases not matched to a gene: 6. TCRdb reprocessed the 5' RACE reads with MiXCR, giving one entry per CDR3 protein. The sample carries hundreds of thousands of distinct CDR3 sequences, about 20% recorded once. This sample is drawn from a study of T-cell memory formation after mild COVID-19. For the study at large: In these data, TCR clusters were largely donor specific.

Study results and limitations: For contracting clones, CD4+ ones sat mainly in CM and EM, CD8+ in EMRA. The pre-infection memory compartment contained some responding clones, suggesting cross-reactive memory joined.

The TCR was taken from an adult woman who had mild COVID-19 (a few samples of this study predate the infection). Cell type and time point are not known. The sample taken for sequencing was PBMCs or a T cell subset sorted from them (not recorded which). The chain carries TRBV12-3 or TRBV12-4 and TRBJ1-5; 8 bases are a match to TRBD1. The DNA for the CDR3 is TGTGCCAGCAGCCGCGACAGGGGCGGCAATCAGCCCCAGCATTTT. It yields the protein CASSRDRGGNQPQHF.